These T cell receptor beta chains were read from a single sample in a study of T cells in localized non-small cell lung cancer. Some clones are missing from TCRdb's copy, which holds only in-frame ones; the method was immunoSEQ multiplex PCR. This sample has 23,000 or so clones, with roughly 90% found just once. Specimen: peripheral blood mononuclear cells, collected before any cancer treatment. The receptor source for this set is a male donor at least 60 years old with stage II lung adenocarcinoma. Both conserved end residues are trimmed from each CDR3. The order of the fields is CDR3 protein, V gene, J gene.

cdr3_aa: ASSALGGNTEAF
v_call: TRBV7-9
j_call: TRBJ1-1

cdr3_aa: ASSLGSQGGYEQY
v_call: TRBV28
j_call: TRBJ2-7

cdr3_aa: ASSLALGRTAAGYT
v_call: TRBV5-1
j_call: TRBJ1-2

cdr3_aa: ASMSGASGTHEQF
v_call: TRBV19
j_call: TRBJ2-1

cdr3_aa: ASSPSRPGHGELF
v_call: TRBV7-7
j_call: TRBJ2-2

cdr3_aa: ASSVKGRASGTSYNEQF
v_call: TRBV9
j_call: TRBJ2-1

cdr3_aa: ASSQDGRGVGTDTQY
v_call: TRBV4-2
j_call: TRBJ2-3

cdr3_aa: ASSQEVALAGGLRPYEQY
v_call: TRBV4-1
j_call: TRBJ2-7

cdr3_aa: ASSPAGAGGLNSYEQY
v_call: TRBV5-4
j_call: TRBJ2-7

cdr3_aa: ASSLVGSSYNEQF
v_call: TRBV5-5
j_call: TRBJ2-1

cdr3_aa: ASSLARGQGSGANVLT
v_call: TRBV7-9
j_call: TRBJ2-6

cdr3_aa: ASTDRVGGYT
v_call: TRBV28
j_call: TRBJ1-2

cdr3_aa: ASRYYRGESTEAF
v_call: TRBV5-1
j_call: TRBJ1-1

cdr3_aa: ASSRQGAPMNTEAF
v_call: TRBV5-5
j_call: TRBJ1-1